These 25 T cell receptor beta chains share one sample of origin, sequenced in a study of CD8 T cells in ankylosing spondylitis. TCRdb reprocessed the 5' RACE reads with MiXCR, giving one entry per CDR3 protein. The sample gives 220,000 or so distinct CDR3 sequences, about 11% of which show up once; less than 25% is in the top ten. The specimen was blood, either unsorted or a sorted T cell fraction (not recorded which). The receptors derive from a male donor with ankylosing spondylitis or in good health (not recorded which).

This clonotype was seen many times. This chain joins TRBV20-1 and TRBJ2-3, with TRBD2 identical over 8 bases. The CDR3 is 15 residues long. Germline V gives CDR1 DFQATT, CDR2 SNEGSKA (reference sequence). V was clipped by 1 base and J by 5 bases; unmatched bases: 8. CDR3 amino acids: CSARAPAGDLDTQYF. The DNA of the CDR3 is TGCAGTGCTAGAGCGCCAGCGGGGGATTTAGATACGCAGTATTTT.

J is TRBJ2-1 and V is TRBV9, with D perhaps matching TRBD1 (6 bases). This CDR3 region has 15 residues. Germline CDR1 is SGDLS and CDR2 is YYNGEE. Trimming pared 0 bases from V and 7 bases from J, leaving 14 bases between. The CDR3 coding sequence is TGTGCCAGCAGCGTAGTTGGAGACAGGACTAATGAGCAGTTCTTC. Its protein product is CASSVVGDRTNEQFF.

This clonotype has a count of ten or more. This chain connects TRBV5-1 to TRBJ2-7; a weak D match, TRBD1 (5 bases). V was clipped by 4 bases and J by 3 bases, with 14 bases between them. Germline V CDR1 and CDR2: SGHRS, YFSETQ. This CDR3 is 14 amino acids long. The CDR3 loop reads CASSLQGRDYEQYF. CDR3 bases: TGCGCCAGCAGCCTGCAGGGCAGAGACTACGAGCAGTACTTC.

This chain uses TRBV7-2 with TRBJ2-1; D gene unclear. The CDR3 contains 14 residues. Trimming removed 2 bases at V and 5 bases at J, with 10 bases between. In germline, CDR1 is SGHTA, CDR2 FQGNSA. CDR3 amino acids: CASSLSGPNNEQFF. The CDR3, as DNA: TGTGCCAGCAGCTTAAGTGGGCCGAACAATGAGCAGTTCTTC.

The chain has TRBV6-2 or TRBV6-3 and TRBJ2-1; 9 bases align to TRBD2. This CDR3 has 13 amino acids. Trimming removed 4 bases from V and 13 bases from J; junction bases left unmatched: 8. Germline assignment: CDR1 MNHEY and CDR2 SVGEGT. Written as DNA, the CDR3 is TGTGCCAGCAGTTTTTTGACTAGCGGCGGACAGTTCTTC. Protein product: CASSFLTSGGQFF.

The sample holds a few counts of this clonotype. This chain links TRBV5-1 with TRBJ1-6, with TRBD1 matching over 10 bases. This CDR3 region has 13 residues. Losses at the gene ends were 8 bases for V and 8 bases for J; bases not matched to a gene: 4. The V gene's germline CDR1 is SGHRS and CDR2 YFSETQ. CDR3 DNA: TGCGCCAGTGGACAGGGGGTGGATTCACCCCTCCACTTT. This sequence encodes CASGQGVDSPLHF.

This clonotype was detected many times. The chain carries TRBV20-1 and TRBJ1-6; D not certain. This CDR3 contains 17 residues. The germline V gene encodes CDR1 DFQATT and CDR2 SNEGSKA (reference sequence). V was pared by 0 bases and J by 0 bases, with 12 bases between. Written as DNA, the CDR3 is TGCAGTGCTAGAGATGAGGCAGGAAGCTCCTATAATTCACCCCTCCACTTT. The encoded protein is CSARDEAGSSYNSPLHF.

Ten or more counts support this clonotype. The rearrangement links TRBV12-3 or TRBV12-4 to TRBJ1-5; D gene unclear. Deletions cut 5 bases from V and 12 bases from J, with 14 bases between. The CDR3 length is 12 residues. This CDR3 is CASSISGPYQHF. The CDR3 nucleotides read TGTGCCAGCAGTATTTCCGGACCTTACCAGCATTTT.

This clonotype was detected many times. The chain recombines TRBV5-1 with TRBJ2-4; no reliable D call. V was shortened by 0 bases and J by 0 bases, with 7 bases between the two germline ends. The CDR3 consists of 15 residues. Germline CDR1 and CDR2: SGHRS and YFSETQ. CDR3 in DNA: TGCGCCAGCAGCTTGGTTGGCGTAGCCAAAAACATTCAGTACTTC. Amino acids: CASSLVGVAKNIQYF.

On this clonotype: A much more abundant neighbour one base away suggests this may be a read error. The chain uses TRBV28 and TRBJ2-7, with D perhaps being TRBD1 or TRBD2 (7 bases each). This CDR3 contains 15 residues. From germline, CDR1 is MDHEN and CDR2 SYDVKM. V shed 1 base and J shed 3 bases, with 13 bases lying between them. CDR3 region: CASSLYAGGGYEQYF. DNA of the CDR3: TGTGCCAGCAGTTTATATGCAGGGGGGGGCTACGAGCAGTACTTC.

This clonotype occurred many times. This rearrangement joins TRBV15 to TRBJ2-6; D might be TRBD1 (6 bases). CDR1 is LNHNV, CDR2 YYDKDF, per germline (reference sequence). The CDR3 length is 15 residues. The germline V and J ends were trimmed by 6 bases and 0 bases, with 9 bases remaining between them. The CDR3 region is CATRQGTSGANVLTF. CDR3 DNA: TGTGCCACCAGACAGGGAACCTCTGGGGCCAACGTCCTGACTTTC. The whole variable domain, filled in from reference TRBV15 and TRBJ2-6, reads DAMVIQNPRYQVTQFGKPVTLSCSQTLNHNVMYWYQQKSSQAPKLLFHYYDKDFNNEADTPDNFQSRRPNTSFCFLDIRSPGLGDTAMYLCATRQGTSGANVLTFGAGSRLTVL.

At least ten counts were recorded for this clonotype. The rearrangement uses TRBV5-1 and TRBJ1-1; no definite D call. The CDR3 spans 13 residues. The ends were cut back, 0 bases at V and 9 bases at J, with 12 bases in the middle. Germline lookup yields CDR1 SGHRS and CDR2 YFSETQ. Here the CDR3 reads CASSLESDAKAFF. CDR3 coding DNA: TGCGCCAGCAGCTTGGAATCAGACGCGAAAGCTTTCTTT.

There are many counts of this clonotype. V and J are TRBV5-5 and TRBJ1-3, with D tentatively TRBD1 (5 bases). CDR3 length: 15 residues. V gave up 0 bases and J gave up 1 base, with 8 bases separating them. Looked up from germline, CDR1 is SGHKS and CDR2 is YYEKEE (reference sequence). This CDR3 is CASSLEGSSGNTIYF. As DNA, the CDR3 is TGTGCCAGCAGCTTGGAGGGGAGTTCTGGAAACACCATATATTTT.

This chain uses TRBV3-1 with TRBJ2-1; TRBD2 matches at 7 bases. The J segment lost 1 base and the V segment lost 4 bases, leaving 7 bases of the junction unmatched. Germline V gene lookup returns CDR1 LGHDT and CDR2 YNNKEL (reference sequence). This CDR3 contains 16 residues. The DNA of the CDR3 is TGTGCCAGCAGCCCGCACTCCGGGGGGTCCTACAATGAGCAGTTCTTC. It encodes CASSPHSGGSYNEQFF.

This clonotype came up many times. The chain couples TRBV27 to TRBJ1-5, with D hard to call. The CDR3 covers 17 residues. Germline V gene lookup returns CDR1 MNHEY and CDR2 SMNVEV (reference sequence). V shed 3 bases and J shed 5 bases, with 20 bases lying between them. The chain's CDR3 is CASSFSATFGVDQPQHF. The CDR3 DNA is TGTGCCAGCAGTTTTTCGGCAACGTTTGGAGTAGATCAGCCCCAGCATTTT.

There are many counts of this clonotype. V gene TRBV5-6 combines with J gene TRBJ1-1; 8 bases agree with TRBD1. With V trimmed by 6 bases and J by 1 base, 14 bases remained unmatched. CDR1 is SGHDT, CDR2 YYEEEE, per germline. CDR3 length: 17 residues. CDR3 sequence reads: CASIPTRDRGPNTEAFF. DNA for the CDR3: TGTGCCAGCATCCCTACACGTGACAGGGGCCCGAACACTGAAGCTTTCTTT.

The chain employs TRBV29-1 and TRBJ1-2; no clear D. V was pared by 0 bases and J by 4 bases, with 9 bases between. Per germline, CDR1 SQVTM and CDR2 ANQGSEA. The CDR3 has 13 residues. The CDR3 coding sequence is TGCAGCGTTGAAGATGGCCAGACCTATGGCTACACCTTC. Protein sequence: CSVEDGQTYGYTF.

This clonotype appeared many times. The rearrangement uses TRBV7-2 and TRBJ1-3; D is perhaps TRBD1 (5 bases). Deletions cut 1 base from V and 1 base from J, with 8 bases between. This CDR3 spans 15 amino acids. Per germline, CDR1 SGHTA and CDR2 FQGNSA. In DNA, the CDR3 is TGTGCCAGCAGCTTAGATCGGGGGTCTGGAAACACCATATATTTT. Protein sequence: CASSLDRGSGNTIYF.

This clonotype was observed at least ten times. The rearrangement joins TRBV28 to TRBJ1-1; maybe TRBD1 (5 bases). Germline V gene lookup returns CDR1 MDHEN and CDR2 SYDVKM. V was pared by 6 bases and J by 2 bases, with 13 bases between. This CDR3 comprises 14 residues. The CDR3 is CASRPGLSNTEAFF. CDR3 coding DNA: TGTGCCAGCAGGCCAGGGCTCTCAAACACTGAAGCTTTCTTT.

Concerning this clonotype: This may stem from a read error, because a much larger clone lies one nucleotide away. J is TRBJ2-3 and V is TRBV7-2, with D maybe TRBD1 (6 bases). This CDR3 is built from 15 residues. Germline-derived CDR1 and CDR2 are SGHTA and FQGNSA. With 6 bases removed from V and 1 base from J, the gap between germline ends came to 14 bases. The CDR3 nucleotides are TGTGCCAGCAGTCAAGCAGGGGATCGCACAGATACGCAGTATTTT. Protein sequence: CASSQAGDRTDTQYF.

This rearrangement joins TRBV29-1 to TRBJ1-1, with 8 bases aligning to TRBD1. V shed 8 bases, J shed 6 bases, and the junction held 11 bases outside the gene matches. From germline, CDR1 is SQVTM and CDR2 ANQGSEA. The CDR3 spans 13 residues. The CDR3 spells CSTLLDRAAEAFF. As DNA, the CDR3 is TGCAGCACGCTTTTGGACAGGGCGGCTGAAGCTTTCTTT.

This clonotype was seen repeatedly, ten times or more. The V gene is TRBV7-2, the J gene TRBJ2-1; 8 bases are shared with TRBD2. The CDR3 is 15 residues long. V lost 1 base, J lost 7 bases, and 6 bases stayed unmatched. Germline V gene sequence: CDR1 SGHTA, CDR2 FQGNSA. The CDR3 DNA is TGTGCCAGCAGCTTAGTCTCGGGGGGGCCGAATGAGCAGTTCTTC. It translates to CASSLVSGGPNEQFF.

Here the CDR3 DNA reads TGCAGTGCTAGAGATCCACGAACTCTCAATGAAGCTTTCTTT. Protein sequence: CSARDPRTLNEAFF. V and J are TRBV20-1 and TRBJ1-1, with unresolved D. The CDR3 length is 14 residues. Germline V gene lookup returns CDR1 DFQATT and CDR2 SNEGSKA (reference sequence). Trimming removed 0 bases from V and 7 bases from J, with 15 bases in between.

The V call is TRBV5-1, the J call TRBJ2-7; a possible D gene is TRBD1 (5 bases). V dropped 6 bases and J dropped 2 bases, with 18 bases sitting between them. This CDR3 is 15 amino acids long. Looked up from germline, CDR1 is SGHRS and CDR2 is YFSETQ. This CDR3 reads CASNWGRAPTYEQYF. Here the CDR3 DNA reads TGCGCCAGCAACTGGGGCAGGGCCCCCACCTACGAGCAGTACTTC.

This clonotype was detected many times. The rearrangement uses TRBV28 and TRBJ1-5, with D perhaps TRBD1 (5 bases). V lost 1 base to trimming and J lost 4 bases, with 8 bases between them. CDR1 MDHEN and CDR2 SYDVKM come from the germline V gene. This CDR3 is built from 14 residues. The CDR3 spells CASSLFRGNQPQHF. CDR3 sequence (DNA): TGTGCCAGCAGTTTATTTAGGGGAAATCAGCCCCAGCATTTT.